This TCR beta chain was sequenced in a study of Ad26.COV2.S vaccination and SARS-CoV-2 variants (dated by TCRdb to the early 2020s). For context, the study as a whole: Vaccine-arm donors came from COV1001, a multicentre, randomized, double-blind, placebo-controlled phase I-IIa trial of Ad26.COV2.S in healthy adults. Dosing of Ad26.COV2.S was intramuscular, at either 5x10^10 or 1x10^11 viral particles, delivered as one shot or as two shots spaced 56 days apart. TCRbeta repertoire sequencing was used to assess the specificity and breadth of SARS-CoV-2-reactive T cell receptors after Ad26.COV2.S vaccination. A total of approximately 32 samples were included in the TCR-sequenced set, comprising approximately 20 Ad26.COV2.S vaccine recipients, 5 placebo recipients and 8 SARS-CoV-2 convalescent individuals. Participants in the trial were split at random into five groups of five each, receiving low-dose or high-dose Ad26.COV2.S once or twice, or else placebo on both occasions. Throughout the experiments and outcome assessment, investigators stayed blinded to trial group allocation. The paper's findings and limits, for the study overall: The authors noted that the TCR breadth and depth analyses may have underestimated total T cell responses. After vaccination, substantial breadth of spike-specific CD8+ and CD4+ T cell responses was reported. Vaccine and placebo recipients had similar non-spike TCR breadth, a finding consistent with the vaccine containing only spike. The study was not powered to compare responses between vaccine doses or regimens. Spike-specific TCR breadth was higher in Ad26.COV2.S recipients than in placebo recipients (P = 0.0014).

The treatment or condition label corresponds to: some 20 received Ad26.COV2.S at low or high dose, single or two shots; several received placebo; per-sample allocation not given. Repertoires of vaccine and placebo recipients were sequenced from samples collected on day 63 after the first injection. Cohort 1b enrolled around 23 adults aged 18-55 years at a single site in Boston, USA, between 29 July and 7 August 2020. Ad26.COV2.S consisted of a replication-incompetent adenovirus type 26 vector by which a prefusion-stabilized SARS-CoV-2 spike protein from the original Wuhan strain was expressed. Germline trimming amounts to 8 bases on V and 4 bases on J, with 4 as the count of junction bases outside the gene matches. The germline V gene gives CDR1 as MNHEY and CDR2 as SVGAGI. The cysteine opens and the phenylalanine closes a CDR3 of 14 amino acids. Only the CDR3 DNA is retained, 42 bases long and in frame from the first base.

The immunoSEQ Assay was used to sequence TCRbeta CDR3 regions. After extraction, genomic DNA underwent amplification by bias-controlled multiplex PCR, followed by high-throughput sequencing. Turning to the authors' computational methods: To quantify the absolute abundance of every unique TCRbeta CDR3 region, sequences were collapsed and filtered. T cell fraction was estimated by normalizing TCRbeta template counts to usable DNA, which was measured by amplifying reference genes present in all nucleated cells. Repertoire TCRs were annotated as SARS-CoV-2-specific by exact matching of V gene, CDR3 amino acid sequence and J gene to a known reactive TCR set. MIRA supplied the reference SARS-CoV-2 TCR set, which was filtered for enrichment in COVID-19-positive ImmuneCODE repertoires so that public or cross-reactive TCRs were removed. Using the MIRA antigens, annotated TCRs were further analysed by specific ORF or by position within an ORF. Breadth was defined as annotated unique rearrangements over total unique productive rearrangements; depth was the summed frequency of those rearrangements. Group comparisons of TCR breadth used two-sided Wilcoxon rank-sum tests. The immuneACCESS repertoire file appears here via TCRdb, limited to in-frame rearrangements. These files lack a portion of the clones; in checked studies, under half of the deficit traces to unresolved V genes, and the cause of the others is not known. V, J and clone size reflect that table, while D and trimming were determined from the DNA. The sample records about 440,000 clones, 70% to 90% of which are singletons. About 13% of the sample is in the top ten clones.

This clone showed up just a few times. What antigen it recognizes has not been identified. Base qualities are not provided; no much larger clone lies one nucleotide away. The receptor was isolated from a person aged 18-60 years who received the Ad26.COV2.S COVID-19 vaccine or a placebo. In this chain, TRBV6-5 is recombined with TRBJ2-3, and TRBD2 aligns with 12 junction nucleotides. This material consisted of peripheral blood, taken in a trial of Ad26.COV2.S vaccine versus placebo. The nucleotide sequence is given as TGTGCCAGCGCTAGACTAGCGGGGGCAGATACGCAGTATTTT. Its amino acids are CASARLAGADTQYF.